This T cell receptor (beta chain) was observed in a study of blood T cell repertoires in COVID-19. About the study: The origin of the acute and convalescent COVID-19 samples was the United States, Italy and Spain. In each case, the material was cDNA or gDNA derived from T cells, B-cell-depleted T cells, or PBMCs.

The table lists this clone with a count of one. As originally analysed: Scientists estimated how many nucleated cells there were by amplifying reference gene primers. Data came from immunoSEQ multiplex PCR; TCRdb stores just in-frame clones and leaves some out. V and J calls and clone size are copied from that table; D and trimming were computed from the DNA. This sample has fewer than 60,000 clones, with around 82% found just once. Enrolled during active infection, Seattle patients were then followed longitudinally. The V gene end was trimmed by 8 bases and the J gene end by 8 bases; junction bases not matched to a gene: 12. The germline gives CDR1 MNHEY, CDR2 SVGAGI. The CDR3 is 14 residues long.

The chain links TRBV6-5 to TRBJ2-7, with 10 bases that match TRBD2. The sequence was obtained from a woman of 80 years or more with COVID-19, enrolled during active disease. Source material: peripheral blood. The CDR3 coding sequence is TGTGCCAGCGGAGGAGCGGGAGGGCCGGTGAAGCAGTACTTC. As protein: CASGGAGGPVKQYF.